This T cell receptor beta chain was sequenced in a study of CD8 T cells in acute hepatitis C reinfection. Looking at the study overall: CD8+ T cells specific for HCV NS3-1073 were sequenced. Study observations and caveats: Acute resolver, follow-up resolver and acute chronic samples had similar high diversity. Preferential TRBV04 and TRBV06 usage appeared in all groups and was not explained by the naive pool. Bulk TCRbeta-only sequencing left public clonotype pairing undetermined.

Germline lookup yields CDR1 WSHSY and CDR2 SAAADI. Trimming stripped 6 bases from V and 2 bases from J, with 14 bases between. The length of the CDR3 is 15 residues. TCRdb keeps only in-frame clones here, not all; method: immunoSEQ multiplex PCR. Among tens of thousands of clones listed, more than 75% were seen once. Time point: naive CD8 control sorted from an acute-time-point sample. To note about this clone: Its specificity is unknown.

The J gene is TRBJ2-1, the V gene TRBV10-2; D is possibly TRBD2 (6 bases). This receptor was obtained from a young man with chronic hepatitis C. The specimen was naive CD8+ T cells from PBMCs. The CDR3 reads CASRRIADPYNEQFF. The CDR3 bases are TGCGCCAGCAGGAGGATAGCGGACCCCTACAATGAGCAGTTCTTC.